These 5 T cell receptor beta chains were sequenced from one sample in a study of blood T cell repertoires in COVID-19. The data were produced by immunoSEQ multiplex PCR, yet TCRdb's version contains in-frame clones alone and is incomplete. Among more than 300,000 clones, more than 75% were seen once, and the ten largest hold over 3.5%. Input material: PBMCs or T cells enriched from blood (not recorded which). The receptors were gathered from a young man who had recovered from COVID-19.

This clone is a singleton in its sample. The chain links TRBV7-9 to TRBJ2-1; TRBD2 is a possible D gene (6 bases). CDR3 length equals 19 residues. V lost 2 bases and J 8 bases, leaving 28 bases between the germline ends. Germline values: CDR1 SEHNR, CDR2 FQNEAQ (reference sequence). The CDR3: CASSLLSQQRADPWDEQFF. Written as DNA, the CDR3 is TGTGCCAGCAGCTTATTATCACAGCAGCGGGCCGACCCATGGGATGAGCAGTTCTTC.

This clone was counted between two and nine times. CDR3 in DNA: TGTGCCAGCAGTGAGGCTAGCGGGGGGGCAACAGATACGCAGTATTTT. Protein product: CASSEASGGATDTQYF. V and J are TRBV6-4 and TRBJ2-3, with 12 bases aligning to TRBD2. CDR3 length: 16 residues. The V segment lost 3 bases and the J segment 3 bases; nucleotides outside the gene matches: 4. Per germline, CDR1 MRHNA and CDR2 SNTAGT.

The V gene is TRBV7-2, the J gene TRBJ1-5; D call uncertain. Germline V gives CDR1 SGHTA, CDR2 FQGNSA. The V gene lost 0 bases and the J gene lost 1 base, with 7 bases spanning the gap. This CDR3 has 15 amino acids. DNA of the CDR3: TGTGCCAGCAGCTTAGCGTTGCGGAGCAATCAGCCCCAGCATTTT. It specifies CASSLALRSNQPQHF.

V and J are TRBV30 and TRBJ2-3; tentative D call: TRBD2 (6 bases). Germline CDR1 GTSNPN, CDR2 SVGIG (reference sequence). Trimming removed 1 base from V and 0 bases from J, with 8 bases in between. The CDR3 spans 14 residues. Here the CDR3 reads CAWSAGTSTDTQYF. The CDR3 DNA reads TGTGCCTGGAGTGCTGGGACTAGCACAGATACGCAGTATTTT.

This clone was seen only once. V gene TRBV28 combines with J gene TRBJ2-2; TRBD2 might be the D (6 bases). The V gene's germline CDR1 is MDHEN and CDR2 SYDVKM. Deletions cut 7 bases from V and 3 bases from J, with 12 bases between. This CDR3 region has 14 residues. As DNA, the CDR3 is TGTGCCAGCAAGGGCGGGGACCACACCGGGGAGCTGTTTTTT. As protein: CASKGGDHTGELFF.